The present TCR beta chain was sequenced within a study of blood T cells in healthy people across ages. Regarding the study as a whole: TCR beta diversity tracked closely with naive T cell percentage. Diversity was higher, and naive CD4+ cells more numerous, in long-lived donors than in aged donors.

Remarks on this clonotype: Its antigen remains unidentified.

Primed by a sample-barcoded 5' primer and a J-beta primer mix, a second PCR proceeded for about 6 to 11 cycles. The template-switch adaptor was a 5' adaptor with 12 random nucleotides. It tagged each cDNA molecule. TCRdb recomputed calls from the 5' RACE reads with MiXCR, one row per CDR3 protein. The sample shows approximately 820,000 distinct CDR3 sequences, 44% of them seen only once. J was trimmed by 7 bases and V by 5 bases; bases with no gene match: 5. Germline lookup yields CDR1 LGHNT and CDR2 FRNRAP. This CDR3 is 15 amino acids long. Each donor had around 9.8 milliliters of peripheral blood drawn.

Source material: blood. This receptor was taken from a man aged 55 to 70 in good health. The chain is built from TRBV12-5 and TRBJ1-6; 10 nucleotides align to TRBD1. CDR3 sequence (DNA): TGTGCTAGTGGTAAAGGGGGACAGGGGAATTCACCCCTCCACTTT. As protein: CASGKGGQGNSPLHF.